The 32 T cell receptor beta chains listed next were all sequenced from one sample in a study of beta chain features in type 1 diabetes. All of the isolated RNA was reverse transcribed, so expressed TCRB transcripts were sequenced. Generated by immunoSEQ multiplex PCR, the TCRdb table keeps only in-frame clones and is missing some. The sample holds 350,000 to 400,000 clones; around 15% are singletons and the top ten take around 0.02%. The material sequenced was naive CD4+ T cells from blood. The source is a woman aged 18-35 years in good health.

The gene calls are TRBV7-9 and TRBJ2-2; 10 bases line up with TRBD2. Germline trimming cut 5 bases from V and 4 bases from J; bases unmatched to any gene: 10. From germline, CDR1 is SEHNR and CDR2 FQNEAQ (reference sequence). The CDR3 extends over 17 amino acids. The CDR3 DNA sequence: TGTGCCAGCAGCGATTCGGGACTAGCGCAGATCACCGGGGAGCTGTTTTTT. Amino acid sequence: CASSDSGLAQITGELFF.

The chain recombines TRBV15 with TRBJ2-5, with a possible D match to TRBD1 (6 bases). The CDR3 extends over 14 amino acids. V lost 1 base to trimming and J lost 1 base, with 7 bases between them. Germline V gene lookup returns CDR1 LNHNV and CDR2 YYDKDF (reference sequence). The CDR3: CATSRADSQETQYF. In DNA form, the CDR3 reads TGTGCCACCAGCAGAGCGGACAGCCAAGAGACCCAGTACTTC. The whole variable domain, filled in from reference TRBV15 and TRBJ2-5, reads DAMVIQNPRYQVTQFGKPVTLSCSQTLNHNVMYWYQQKSSQAPKLLFHYYDKDFNNEADTPDNFQSRRPNTSFCFLDIRSPGLGDTAMYLCATSRADSQETQYFGPGTRLLVL.

This clone occurred a few times. This CDR3 is CASSQDFETSGGEQFF. In DNA, the CDR3 is TGTGCCAGCAGCCAAGATTTCGAGACTAGCGGGGGAGAGCAGTTCTTC. The gene calls are TRBV4-2 and TRBJ2-1; 12 bases are a match to TRBD2. Germline lookup yields CDR1 LGHNA and CDR2 YNFKEQ. The CDR3 consists of 16 residues. The junction had 7 bases not matched to a gene; V was cut back by 0 bases and J by 10 bases.

In this sample, this clone turned up a few times. The V gene is TRBV5-1, the J gene TRBJ2-5; weak D call: TRBD1 (6 bases). Germline CDR1 and CDR2: SGHRS and YFSETQ. The ends were cut back, 3 bases at V and 4 bases at J, with 16 bases in the middle. This CDR3 is 15 amino acids long. Written as DNA, the CDR3 is TGCGCCAGCAGCTGGGGACATAGGCGGCGAGAGACCCAGTACTTC. As protein: CASSWGHRRRETQYF.

This clone has only a few counts. The DNA for the CDR3 is TGTGCCAGCAGCGCCACTTTGACTCGGAACAATGAGCAGTTCTTC. Its translation: CASSATLTRNNEQFF. This sequence joins TRBV9 and TRBJ2-1; D not resolved. V lost 3 bases and J lost 5, with 15 bases in between. CDR3 length equals 15 residues. Germline-derived CDR1 and CDR2 are SGDLS and YYNGEE.

The CDR3 DNA follows: TGTGCCGGAACCGGGACACCGAGCTCTGGGGCCAACGTCCTGACTTTC. This codes for CAGTGTPSSGANVLTF. The chain links TRBV2 to TRBJ2-6; maybe TRBD1 (6 bases). CDR3 size: 16 residues. Germline CDR1 reads SNHLY; CDR2 reads FYNNEI. Trimming took off 11 bases at V and 0 bases at J, with 17 bases between the two ends.

Only a few counts were recorded for this clone. This rearrangement joins TRBV9 to TRBJ2-1, with TRBD2 matching over 12 bases. The J segment lost 4 bases and the V segment lost 4 bases, leaving 3 bases of the junction unmatched. From germline, CDR1 is SGDLS and CDR2 YYNGEE. This CDR3 is 15 amino acids long. The CDR3 loop reads CASSKGLAGYNEQFF. The CDR3 coding sequence is TGTGCCAGCAGCAAAGGACTAGCGGGATACAATGAGCAGTTCTTC. The full variable domain, rest sourced from reference TRBV9 and TRBJ2-1, is DSGVTQTPKHLITATGQRVTLRCSPRSGDLSVYWYQQSLDQGLQFLIQYYNGEERAKGNILERFSAQQFPDLHSELNLSSLELGDSALYFCASSKGLAGYNEQFFGPGTRLTVL.

This clone was seen only a few times. The rearrangement joins TRBV23-1 to TRBJ2-3; D possibly corresponds to TRBD2 (6 bases). TRBV23-1 counts as an open reading frame of uncertain function. V lost 0 bases to trimming and J lost 3 bases, with 16 bases between them. The CDR3 consists of 17 residues. The CDR3 is CASSQSDGGSCTDTQYF. CDR3 nucleotides: TGCGCCAGCAGTCAATCTGATGGGGGGAGTTGTACAGATACGCAGTATTTT.

This clone was found a few times. V usage is TRBV6-5 and J usage is TRBJ2-1; 7 nucleotides align to TRBD1. Per the germline V gene, CDR1 is MNHEY and CDR2 is SVGAGI. The CDR3 has 15 residues. V lost 5 bases and J lost 0; bases outside the gene matches: 4. The CDR3 spells CASSLDRSSYNEQFF. CDR3 nucleotides: TGTGCCAGCAGTCTGGACAGGAGCTCCTACAATGAGCAGTTCTTC.

This clone turned up a few times. The gene calls are TRBV15 and TRBJ2-5; 7 nucleotides match TRBD2. Germline CDR1 is LNHNV and CDR2 is YYDKDF (reference sequence). V shed 0 bases, J shed 4 bases, and the junction held 5 bases outside the gene matches. This CDR3 has 15 amino acids. CDR3 loop: CATSRDLSGGETQYF. CDR3 bases: TGTGCCACCAGCAGAGATCTATCGGGGGGAGAGACCCAGTACTTC. The entire variable domain, with the rest obtained from reference TRBV15 and TRBJ2-5, is as follows: DAMVIQNPRYQVTQFGKPVTLSCSQTLNHNVMYWYQQKSSQAPKLLFHYYDKDFNNEADTPDNFQSRRPNTSFCFLDIRSPGLGDTAMYLCATSRDLSGGETQYFGPGTRLLVL.

This clone was detected a few times. This rearrangement joins TRBV5-1 to TRBJ2-2; D not certain. The CDR3 runs to 14 residues. The germline V and J ends were trimmed by 0 bases and 2 bases, with 5 bases remaining between them. The germline CDR1 and CDR2 sequences are SGHRS and YFSETQ. The CDR3 DNA follows: TGCGCCAGCAGCTTGGGGAGTAACACCGGGGAGCTGTTTTTT. This codes for CASSLGSNTGELFF.

Points on this clone: Different DNA sequences within this sample yield the same CDR3. The rearrangement links TRBV20-1 to TRBJ2-7, with a weak D call TRBD1 (5 bases). The V end was cut by 5 bases, the J end by 4 bases, with 9 bases between. CDR1 and CDR2 (germline): DFQATT, SNEGSKA (reference sequence). This CDR3 has 11 amino acids. CDR3 bases: TGCAGTGCTTCCCAGGGTTACGAGCAGTACTTC. This codes for CSASQGYEQYF.

Only a few counts were recorded for this clone. This sequence joins TRBV13 and TRBJ1-1; no definite D call. Trimming took off 5 bases at V and 2 bases at J, with 9 bases between the two ends. Germline assignment: CDR1 PRHDT and CDR2 FYEKMQ (reference sequence). The CDR3 totals 13 residues. The CDR3 sequence: CASSLDFNTEAFF. CDR3 DNA sequence: TGTGCCAGCAGCCTAGACTTCAACACTGAAGCTTTCTTT.

This clone was found a few times. The chain combines TRBV9 with TRBJ1-1; D is unclear. CDR3 length: 14 amino acids. V was clipped by 0 bases and J by 1 base, with 7 bases between them. Germline V lookup: CDR1 SGDLS, CDR2 YYNGEE. The DNA of the CDR3 is TGTGCCAGCAGCGTAGCCGGGGAGAACACTGAAGCTTTCTTT. As protein: CASSVAGENTEAFF.

This clone was found a few times. J is TRBJ2-1 and V is TRBV29-1; D is perhaps TRBD2 (5 bases). V dropped 1 base and J dropped 4 bases, with 8 bases sitting between them. Germline assignment: CDR1 SQVTM and CDR2 ANQGSEA. The CDR3 is made up of 13 amino acids. CDR3 protein: CSVEGAEYNEQFF. For the CDR3, the DNA is TGCAGCGTTGAAGGAGCGGAGTACAATGAGCAGTTCTTC.

In its sample, this clone was seen a few times. The CDR3 DNA follows: TGTGCCACCACTAGGTCAGGGGGTCAGCCCCAGCATTTT. Protein: CATTRSGGQPQHF. The chain links TRBV15 to TRBJ1-5, with TRBD1 matching 7 bases. Germline V gene data show CDR1 as LNHNV and CDR2 as YYDKDF (reference sequence). Trimming at V came to 7 bases and at J to 6 bases, leaving 6 bases not matched to a gene. This CDR3 region has 13 residues.

This clone turned up a few times. This sequence joins TRBV15 and TRBJ2-1; D remains unclear. Germline V gene sequence: CDR1 LNHNV, CDR2 YYDKDF (reference sequence). This CDR3 comprises 14 residues. Trimming took 0 bases from V and 1 from J, leaving 4 bases between them. The CDR3, as DNA: TGTGCCACCAGCAGAGATCGTTCCTACAATGAGCAGTTCTTC. Protein: CATSRDRSYNEQFF.

This clone was seen more than once but under ten times. The rearrangement joins TRBV7-9 to TRBJ2-4; D possibly corresponds to TRBD2 (6 bases). CDR1 SEHNR and CDR2 FQNEAQ come from the germline V gene (reference sequence). This CDR3 comprises 17 residues. Trimming stripped 6 bases from V and 2 bases from J, with 20 bases between. CDR3 sequence: CASSYIDPAGSKNIQYF. DNA of the CDR3: TGTGCCAGCAGTTATATAGACCCCGCGGGATCCAAAAACATTCAGTACTTC.

The V and J genes are TRBV7-2 and TRBJ2-7; 9 positions match TRBD1. The V and J ends lost 6 bases and 3 bases, in that order; junction bases with no gene match: 15. The CDR3 is 17 residues long. The germline V gene has CDR1 SGHTA and CDR2 FQGNSA. CDR3 protein: CASSAGIPGQGGYEQYF. The CDR3 bases are TGTGCCAGCAGTGCTGGGATACCGGGACAGGGAGGCTACGAGCAGTACTTC. Filled out from reference TRBV7-2 and TRBJ2-7, the complete variable domain reads GAGVSQSPSNKVTEKGKDVELRCDPISGHTALYWYRQSLGQGLEFLIYFQGNSAPDKSGLPSDRFSAERTGGSVSTLTIQRTQQEDSAVYLCASSAGIPGQGGYEQYFGPGTRLTVT.

The rearrangement joins TRBV9 to TRBJ2-3; D is possibly TRBD1 (6 bases). Between the trimmed V and J ends, which lost 4 bases and 6 bases, there was a span of 15 bases. Germline V gene data show CDR1 as SGDLS and CDR2 as YYNGEE. The CDR3 contains 14 residues. The CDR3 DNA reads as TGTGCCAGCAGCTGGGCTCAGACAGGTGATACGCAGTATTTT. It is translated as CASSWAQTGDTQYF.

The genes are TRBV4-1 and TRBJ2-7; 11 bases line up with TRBD1. The ends lost 2 bases at V and 7 bases at J; junction bases unmatched: 7. The length of the CDR3 is 15 residues. Germline assignment: CDR1 MGHRA and CDR2 YSYEKL. The CDR3 protein is CASSQRDRGFREQYF. CDR3 nucleotides: TGCGCCAGCAGCCAACGGGACAGGGGGTTCAGGGAGCAGTACTTC.

The chain carries TRBV7-3 and TRBJ1-2, with 9 bases fitting TRBD1. The ends lost 0 bases at V and 4 bases at J; junction bases unmatched: 6. CDR3 size: 16 residues. The germline V gene has CDR1 SGHTA and CDR2 FQGTGA. CDR3 in amino acids: CASSLTPTGGGYGYTF. CDR3 DNA sequence: TGTGCCAGCAGCTTAACTCCGACAGGGGGAGGCTATGGCTACACCTTC. The entire variable domain, with the rest obtained from reference TRBV7-3 and TRBJ1-2, is as follows: GAGVSQTPSNKVTEKGKYVELRCDPISGHTALYWYRQSLGQGPEFLIYFQGTGAADDSGLPNDRFFAVRPEGSVSTLKIQRTERGDSAVYLCASSLTPTGGGYGYTFGSGTRLTVV.

J is TRBJ2-7 and V is TRBV2; D unresolved. Germline V gene sequence: CDR1 SNHLY, CDR2 FYNNEI. Trimming took 6 bases from V and 2 from J, leaving 17 bases between them. This CDR3 is built from 15 residues. CDR3 in DNA: TGTGCCAGCAGGTCGGAGACCGGAAAGGCCTACGAGCAGTACTTC. Translation gives CASRSETGKAYEQYF.

CDR3 coding DNA: TGTGCCAGTAATCGACAGGCTAACTATGGCTACACCTTC. It is translated as CASNRQANYGYTF. The V gene is TRBV19, the J gene TRBJ1-2; perhaps TRBD1 as D (6 bases). V lost 7 bases, J lost 0 bases, and 9 bases lay in between. CDR3 length: 13 amino acids. CDR1 is LNHDA, CDR2 SQIVND, per germline (reference sequence). Supplemented by reference TRBV19 and TRBJ1-2, the full variable domain reads DGGITQSPKYLFRKEGQNVTLSCEQNLNHDAMYWYRQDPGQGLRLIYYSQIVNDFQKGDIAEGYSVSREKKESFPLTVTSAQKNPTAFYLCASNRQANYGYTFGSGTRLTVV.

This clone was counted between two and nine times. The chain has TRBV27 and TRBJ2-1, with TRBD2 matching over 10 bases. The CDR3 has 15 amino acids. Trimming cost V 5 bases and J 4 bases; bases outside gene matches: 5. Germline V gives CDR1 MNHEY, CDR2 SMNVEV (reference sequence). CDR3 sequence reads: CASSRSGREYNEQFF. CDR3 in DNA: TGTGCCAGCAGTCGGAGCGGGAGGGAGTACAATGAGCAGTTCTTC.

The chain joins TRBV5-1 to TRBJ2-5, with TRBD1 identical over 8 bases. Germline CDR1 is SGHRS and CDR2 is YFSETQ. Germline trimming cut 4 bases from V and 2 bases from J; bases unmatched to any gene: 7. The CDR3 extends over 15 amino acids. The CDR3 DNA sequence: TGCGCCAGCAGCGCACGACAGGGGATACAAGAGACCCAGTACTTC. It is translated as CASSARQGIQETQYF.

The chain is built from TRBV19 and TRBJ1-2, with 9 nucleotides matching TRBD1. CDR1 is LNHDA, CDR2 SQIVND, per germline (reference sequence). J gave up 4 bases and V 8 bases, and 5 bases lay outside the gene matches. This CDR3 has 13 residues. CDR3 residues: CASEGTGLYGYTF. CDR3 nucleotides: TGTGCCAGTGAAGGGACAGGGCTCTATGGCTACACCTTC.

The rearrangement uses TRBV6-5 and TRBJ1-1, with TRBD1 matching 7 bases. The CDR3 length is 14 residues. CDR1 is MNHEY, CDR2 SVGAGI, per germline. The V gene end was trimmed by 4 bases and the J gene end by 2 bases; junction bases not matched to a gene: 4. The CDR3 region has the DNA TGTGCCAGCAGTTTGGACAGGACCAACACTGAAGCTTTCTTT. Encoded protein: CASSLDRTNTEAFF.

The CDR3 DNA follows: TGTGCCAGCACCCTCCAATGGAGCGCCGGCAATGAGCAGTTCTTC. Translated, it gives CASTLQWSAGNEQFF. This rearrangement joins TRBV6-1 to TRBJ2-1; D gene unclear. Germline V gives CDR1 MNHNS, CDR2 SASEGT. This CDR3 is built from 15 residues. The germline V and J ends were trimmed by 7 bases and 6 bases, with 19 bases remaining between them.

This clone came up a few times. This chain links TRBV30 with TRBJ2-2; D gene ambiguous. Trimming pared 5 bases from V and 3 bases from J, leaving 10 bases between. Per germline, CDR1 GTSNPN and CDR2 SVGIG (reference sequence). CDR3 length: 13 residues. CDR3 sequence: CAWSYVYTGELFF. The CDR3 region has the DNA TGTGCCTGGTCCTATGTCTACACCGGGGAGCTGTTTTTT.

V gene TRBV29-1 combines with J gene TRBJ1-1; no clear D gene. The CDR3 totals 15 residues. V lost 5 bases to trimming and J lost 3 bases, with 19 bases between them. Germline CDR1 is SQVTM and CDR2 is ANQGSEA. CDR3 nucleotide sequence: TGCAGCGTTCCCATTAATTTGCGGGAGGACACTGAAGCTTTCTTT. This gives the protein CSVPINLREDTEAFF.

The chain couples TRBV4-3 to TRBJ2-7; 12 nucleotides line up with TRBD1. The CDR3 contains 16 residues. The germline V gene encodes CDR1 LGHNA and CDR2 YSLEER. With 2 bases clipped from V and 0 bases from J, the junction kept 2 bases outside the gene matches. The CDR3 here is CASSQWGQGASYEQYF. CDR3 DNA sequence: TGCGCCAGCAGCCAATGGGGACAGGGGGCCTCCTACGAGCAGTACTTC.